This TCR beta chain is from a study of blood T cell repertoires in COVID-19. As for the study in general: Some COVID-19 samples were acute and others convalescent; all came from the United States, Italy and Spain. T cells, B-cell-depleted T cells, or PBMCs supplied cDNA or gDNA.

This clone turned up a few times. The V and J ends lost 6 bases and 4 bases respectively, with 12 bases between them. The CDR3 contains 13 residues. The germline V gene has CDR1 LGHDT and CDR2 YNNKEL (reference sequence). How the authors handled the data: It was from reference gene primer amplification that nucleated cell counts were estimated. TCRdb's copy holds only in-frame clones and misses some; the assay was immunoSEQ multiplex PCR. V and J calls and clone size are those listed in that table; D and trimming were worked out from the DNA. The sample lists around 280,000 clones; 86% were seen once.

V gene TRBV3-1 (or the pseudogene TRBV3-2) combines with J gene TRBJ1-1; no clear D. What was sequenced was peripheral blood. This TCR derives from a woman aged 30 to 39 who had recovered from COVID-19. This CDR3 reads CASRARVGTEAFF. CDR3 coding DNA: TGTGCCAGCAGGGCTCGGGTTGGCACTGAAGCTTTCTTT.